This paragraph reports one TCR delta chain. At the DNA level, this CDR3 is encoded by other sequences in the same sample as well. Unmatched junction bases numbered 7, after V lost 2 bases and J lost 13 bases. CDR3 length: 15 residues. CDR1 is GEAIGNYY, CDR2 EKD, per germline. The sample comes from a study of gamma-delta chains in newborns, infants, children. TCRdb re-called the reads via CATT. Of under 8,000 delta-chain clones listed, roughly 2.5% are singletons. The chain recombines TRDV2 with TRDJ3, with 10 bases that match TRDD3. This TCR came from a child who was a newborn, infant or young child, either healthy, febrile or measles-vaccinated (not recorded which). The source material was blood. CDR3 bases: TGTGCCTGTGACAATTTGGTGGGGGATACTCGACAGATGTTTTTC. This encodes CACDNLVGDTRQMFF.